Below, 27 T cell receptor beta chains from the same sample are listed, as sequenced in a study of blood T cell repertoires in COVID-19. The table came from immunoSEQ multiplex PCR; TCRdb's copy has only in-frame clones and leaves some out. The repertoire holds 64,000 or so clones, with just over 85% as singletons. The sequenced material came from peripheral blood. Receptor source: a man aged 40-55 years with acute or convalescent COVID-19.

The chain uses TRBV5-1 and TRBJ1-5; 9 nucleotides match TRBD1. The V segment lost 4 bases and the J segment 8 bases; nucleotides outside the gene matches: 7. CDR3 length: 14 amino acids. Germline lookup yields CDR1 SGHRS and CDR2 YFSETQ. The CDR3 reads CASSATGGEKPQHF. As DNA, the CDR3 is TGCGCCAGCAGCGCCACAGGGGGCGAAAAGCCCCAGCATTTT. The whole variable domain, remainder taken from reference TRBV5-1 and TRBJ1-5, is KAGVTQTPRYLIKTRGQQVTLSCSPISGHRSVSWYQQTPGQGLQFLFEYFSETQRNKGNFPGRFSGRQFSNSRSEMNVSTLELGDSALYLCASSATGGEKPQHFGDGTRLSIL.

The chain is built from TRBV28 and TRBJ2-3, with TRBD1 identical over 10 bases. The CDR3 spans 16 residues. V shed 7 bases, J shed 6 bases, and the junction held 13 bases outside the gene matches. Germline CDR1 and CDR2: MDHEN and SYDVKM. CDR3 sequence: CASTPFPGQGTDTQYF. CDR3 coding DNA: TGTGCCAGCACCCCATTCCCGGGACAGGGGACGGATACGCAGTATTTT.

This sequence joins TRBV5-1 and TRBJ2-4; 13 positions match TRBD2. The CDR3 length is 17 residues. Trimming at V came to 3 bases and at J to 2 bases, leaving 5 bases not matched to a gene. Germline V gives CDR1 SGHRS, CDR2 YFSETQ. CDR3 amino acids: CASSYGTSGDTKNIQYF. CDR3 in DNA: TGCGCCAGCAGCTACGGGACTAGCGGGGATACCAAAAACATTCAGTACTTC.

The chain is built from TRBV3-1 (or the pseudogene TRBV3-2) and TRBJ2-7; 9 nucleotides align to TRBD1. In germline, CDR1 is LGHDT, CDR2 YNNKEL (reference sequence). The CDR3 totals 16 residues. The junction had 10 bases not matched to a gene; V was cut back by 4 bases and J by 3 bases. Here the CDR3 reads CASSPYLTGGNYEQYF. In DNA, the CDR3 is TGTGCCAGCAGCCCCTATCTGACAGGGGGTAACTACGAGCAGTACTTC.

The DNA for the CDR3 is TGCGCCTCCGGGGAGTCGAGCTATGGCTACACCTTC. Its translation: CASGESSYGYTF. The chain combines TRBV5-1 with TRBJ1-2; D unresolved. V lost 10 bases, J lost 4 bases, and 14 bases lay in between. Germline values: CDR1 SGHRS, CDR2 YFSETQ. This CDR3 spans 12 amino acids.

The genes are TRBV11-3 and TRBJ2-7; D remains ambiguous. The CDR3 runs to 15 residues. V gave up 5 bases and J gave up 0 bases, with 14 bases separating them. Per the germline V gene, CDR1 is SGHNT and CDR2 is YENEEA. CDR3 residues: CASSPNPLSSYEQYF. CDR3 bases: TGTGCCAGCAGCCCAAATCCCCTTAGCTCCTACGAGCAGTACTTC.

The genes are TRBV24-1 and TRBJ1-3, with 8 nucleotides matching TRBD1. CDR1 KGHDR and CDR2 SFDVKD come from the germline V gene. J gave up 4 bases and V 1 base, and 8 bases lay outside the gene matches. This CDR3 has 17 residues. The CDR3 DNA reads TGTGCCACCAGTGATTTTCCAGGGGGCGGAGTGGGAAACACCATATATTTT. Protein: CATSDFPGGGVGNTIYF.

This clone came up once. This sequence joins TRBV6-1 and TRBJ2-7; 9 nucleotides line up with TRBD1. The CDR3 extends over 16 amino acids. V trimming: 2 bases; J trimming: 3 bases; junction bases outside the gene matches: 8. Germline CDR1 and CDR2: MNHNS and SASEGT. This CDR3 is CASSEYGQGRIYEQYF. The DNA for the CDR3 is TGTGCCAGCAGTGAATACGGACAGGGGAGAATCTACGAGCAGTACTTC.

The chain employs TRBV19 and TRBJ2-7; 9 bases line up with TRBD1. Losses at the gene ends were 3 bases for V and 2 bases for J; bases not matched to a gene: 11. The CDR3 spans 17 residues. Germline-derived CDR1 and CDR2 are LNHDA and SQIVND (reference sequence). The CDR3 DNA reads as TGTGCCAGTAGTATTGGGACAGGGATCGCTAGCCCCTACGAGCAGTACTTC. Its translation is CASSIGTGIASPYEQYF.

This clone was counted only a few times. Here the CDR3 reads CASSQGSPLYGYTF. In nucleotides, the CDR3 is TGTGCCAGCAGCCAGGGCAGTCCCCTCTATGGCTACACCTTC. The chain combines TRBV14 with TRBJ1-2; D unclear. Per the germline V gene, CDR1 is SGHDN and CDR2 is FVKESK. Trimming stripped 3 bases from V and 4 bases from J, with 12 bases between. The CDR3 covers 14 residues.

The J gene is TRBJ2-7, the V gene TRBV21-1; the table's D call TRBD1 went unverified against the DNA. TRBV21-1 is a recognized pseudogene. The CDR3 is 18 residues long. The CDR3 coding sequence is TGTGCCAGCAGCAACCGACAACCGGGACAGGAGAGCTCCTACGAGCAGTACTTC. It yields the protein CASSNRQPGQESSYEQYF.

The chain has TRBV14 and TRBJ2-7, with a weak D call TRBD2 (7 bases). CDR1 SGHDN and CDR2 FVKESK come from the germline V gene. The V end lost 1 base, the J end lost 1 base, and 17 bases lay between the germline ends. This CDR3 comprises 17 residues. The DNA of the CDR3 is TGTGCCAGCAGCCAAGGGTCGGGGGGCCCTACTTCCTACGAGCAGTACTTC. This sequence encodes CASSQGSGGPTSYEQYF.

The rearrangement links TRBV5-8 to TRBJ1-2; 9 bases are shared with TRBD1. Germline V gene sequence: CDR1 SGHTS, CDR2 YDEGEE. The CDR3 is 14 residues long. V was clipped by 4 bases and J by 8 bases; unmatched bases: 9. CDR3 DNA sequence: TGTGCCAGCAGCATCATACAGGGGGCGGACGGCTACACCTTC. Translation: CASSIIQGADGYTF.

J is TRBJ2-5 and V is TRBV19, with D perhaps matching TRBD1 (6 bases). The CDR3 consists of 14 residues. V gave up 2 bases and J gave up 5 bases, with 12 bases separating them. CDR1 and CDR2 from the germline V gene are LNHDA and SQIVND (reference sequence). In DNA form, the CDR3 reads TGTGCCAGTAGTATAAAACAGGGCGGCGAGACCCAGTACTTC. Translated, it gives CASSIKQGGETQYF.

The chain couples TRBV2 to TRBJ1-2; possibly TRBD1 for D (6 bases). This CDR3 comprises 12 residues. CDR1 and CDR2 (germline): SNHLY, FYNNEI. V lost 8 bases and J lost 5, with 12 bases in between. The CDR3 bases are TGTGCCAGCGTCGACAGGTCATATGGCTACACCTTC. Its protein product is CASVDRSYGYTF.

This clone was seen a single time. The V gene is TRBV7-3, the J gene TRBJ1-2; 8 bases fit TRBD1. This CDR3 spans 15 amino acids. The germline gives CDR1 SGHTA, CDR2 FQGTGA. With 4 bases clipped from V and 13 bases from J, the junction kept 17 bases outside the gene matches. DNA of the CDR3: TGTGCCAGCAGCTCAGGGGGCTCGGGACAATTCCTCCCCACCTTC. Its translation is CASSSGGSGQFLPTF. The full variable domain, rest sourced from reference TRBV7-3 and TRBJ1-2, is GAGVSQTPSNKVTEKGKYVELRCDPISGHTALYWYRQSLGQGPEFLIYFQGTGAADDSGLPNDRFFAVRPEGSVSTLKIQRTERGDSAVYLCASSSGGSGQFLPTFGSGTRLTVV.

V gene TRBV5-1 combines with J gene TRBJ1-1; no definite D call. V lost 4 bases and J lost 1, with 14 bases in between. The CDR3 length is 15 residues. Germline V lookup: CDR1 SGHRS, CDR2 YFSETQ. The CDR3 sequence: CASSLRPGGNTEAFF. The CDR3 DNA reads TGCGCCAGCAGCCTCAGACCAGGAGGGAACACTGAAGCTTTCTTT.

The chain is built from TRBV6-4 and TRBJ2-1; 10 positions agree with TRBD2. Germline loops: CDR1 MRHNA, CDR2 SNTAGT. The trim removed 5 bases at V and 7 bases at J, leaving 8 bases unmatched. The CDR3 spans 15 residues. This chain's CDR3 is CASSNLAGVGNEQFF. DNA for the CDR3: TGTGCCAGCAGTAATCTAGCGGGGGTCGGAAATGAGCAGTTCTTC.

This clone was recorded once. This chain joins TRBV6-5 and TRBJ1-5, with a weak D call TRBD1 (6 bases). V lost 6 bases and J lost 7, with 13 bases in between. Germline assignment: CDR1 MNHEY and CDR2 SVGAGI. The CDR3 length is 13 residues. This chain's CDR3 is CASSPQGNQPQHF. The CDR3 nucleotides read TGTGCCAGCAGCCCACAGGGTAACCAGCCCCAGCATTTT.

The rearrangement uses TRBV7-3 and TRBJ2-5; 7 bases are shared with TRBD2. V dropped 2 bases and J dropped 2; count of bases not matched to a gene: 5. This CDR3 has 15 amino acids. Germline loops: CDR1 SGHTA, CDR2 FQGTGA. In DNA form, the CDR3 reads TGTGCCAGCAGCTTACTGGGGGAGGGGCAAGAGACCCAGTACTTC. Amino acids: CASSLLGEGQETQYF.

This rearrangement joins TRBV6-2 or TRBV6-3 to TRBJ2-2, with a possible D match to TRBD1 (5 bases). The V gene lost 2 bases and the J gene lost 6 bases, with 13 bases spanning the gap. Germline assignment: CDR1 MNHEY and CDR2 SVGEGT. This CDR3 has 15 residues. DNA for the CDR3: TGTGCCAGCAGTTACCCTGGCCTGACAGCCGGGGAGCTGTTTTTT. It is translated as CASSYPGLTAGELFF.

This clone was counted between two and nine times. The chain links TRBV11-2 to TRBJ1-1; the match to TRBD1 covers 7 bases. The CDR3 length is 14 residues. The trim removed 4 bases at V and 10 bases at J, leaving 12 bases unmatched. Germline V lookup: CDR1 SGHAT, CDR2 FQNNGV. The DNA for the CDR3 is TGTGCCAGCAGCTCTCTCAAATGGGACAGTCGAGCTTTCTTT. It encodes CASSSLKWDSRAFF. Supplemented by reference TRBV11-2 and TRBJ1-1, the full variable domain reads EAGVAQSPRYKIIEKRQSVAFWCNPISGHATLYWYQQILGQGPKLLIQFQNNGVVDDSQLPKDRFSAERLKGVDSTLKIQPAKLEDSAVYLCASSSLKWDSRAFFGQGTRLTVV.

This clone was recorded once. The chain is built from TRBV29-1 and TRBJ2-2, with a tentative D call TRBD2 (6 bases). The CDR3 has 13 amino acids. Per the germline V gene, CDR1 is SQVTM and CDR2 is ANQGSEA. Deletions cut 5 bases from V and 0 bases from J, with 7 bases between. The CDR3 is CSVPGANTGELFF. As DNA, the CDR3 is TGCAGCGTTCCGGGGGCGAACACCGGGGAGCTGTTTTTT.

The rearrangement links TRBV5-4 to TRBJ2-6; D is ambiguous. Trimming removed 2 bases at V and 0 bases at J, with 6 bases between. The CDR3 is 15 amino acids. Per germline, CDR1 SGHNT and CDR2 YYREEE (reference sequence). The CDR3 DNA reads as TGTGCCAGCAGCTTTGACATCTCTGGGGCCAACGTCCTGACTTTC. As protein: CASSFDISGANVLTF.

As DNA, the CDR3 is TGTGCCAGCAGCGTACTCCTCCAGGGAGGAGAGCAGTACTTC. It encodes CASSVLLQGGEQYF. The chain is built from TRBV9 and TRBJ2-7; perhaps TRBD2 as D (6 bases). The length of the CDR3 is 14 residues. The V end was cut by 1 base, the J end by 7 bases, with 15 bases between. CDR1 is SGDLS and CDR2 is YYNGEE in the germline V gene.

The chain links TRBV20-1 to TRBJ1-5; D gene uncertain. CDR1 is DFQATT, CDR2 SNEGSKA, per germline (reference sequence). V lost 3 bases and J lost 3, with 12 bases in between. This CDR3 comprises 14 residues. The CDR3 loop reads CSASLQAINQPQHF. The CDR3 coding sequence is TGCAGTGCTAGTTTGCAGGCGATCAATCAGCCCCAGCATTTT.

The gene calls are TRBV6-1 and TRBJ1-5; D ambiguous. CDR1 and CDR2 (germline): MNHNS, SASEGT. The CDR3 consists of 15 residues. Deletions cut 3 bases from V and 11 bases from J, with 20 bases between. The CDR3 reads CASSDLRDPNLAQHF. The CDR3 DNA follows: TGTGCCAGCAGTGACCTCCGGGATCCTAATCTGGCCCAGCATTTT.